This is a list of T cell receptor beta chains from one sample in a study of CD8 T cells in ankylosing spondylitis. Using its own MiXCR run on the 5' RACE reads, TCRdb lists one record per CDR3 protein. The table records fewer than 750,000 distinct CDR3 sequences, around 20% of them present only once. The specimen was blood, either unsorted or a sorted T cell fraction (not recorded which). The receptors were gathered from a male donor with ankylosing spondylitis. Each CDR3 is given with its conserved first and last residue. D genes are given only for firm matches. Only part of the rows carry a size: once, few, many, or a class if the clone is expanded.

D gene	J gene	V gene	clone size	CDR3 protein	CDR3 DNA
.	TRBJ1-4	TRBV12-3/TRBV12-4	.	CASSRRGRDGPGKLFF	TGTGCCAGCAGCCGCAGGGGTAGGGACGGCCCAGGTAAACTGTTTTTT
.	TRBJ1-6	TRBV7-8	.	CASSQRDLRNSPLHF	TGTGCCAGCAGCCAGCGGGATTTGAGGAATTCACCCCTCCACTTT
.	TRBJ1-1	TRBV20-1	.	CSARPWGGTEAFF	TGCAGTGCTAGGCCGTGGGGGGGCACTGAAGCTTTCTTT
.	TRBJ2-7	TRBV3-1	.	CTSSQSWGAYEQYF	TGTACCAGCAGCCAATCCTGGGGGGCCTACGAGCAGTACTTC
.	TRBJ2-3	TRBV5-1	.	CASSLPDPDTQYF	TGCGCCAGCAGCTTGCCAGACCCAGATACGCAGTATTTT
.	TRBJ1-5	TRBV11-2	few	CASSPQRGNYDSNQPQHF	TGTGCCAGCAGCCCCCAGCGGGGGAATTACGATAGCAATCAGCCCCAGCATTTT
TRBD2	TRBJ2-1	TRBV10-3	few	CAISDPSGGRYNEQFF	TGTGCCATCAGTGATCCTAGCGGGGGCCGTTACAATGAGCAGTTCTTC
TRBD2	TRBJ2-2	TRBV12-3/TRBV12-4	few	CASSSGGRALTGELFF	TGTGCCAGCAGTTCGGGCGGGAGAGCGCTCACCGGGGAGCTGTTTTTT
TRBD2	TRBJ2-7	TRBV9	few	CASSEGLAGIYEQYF	TGTGCCAGCAGCGAGGGACTAGCGGGTATATACGAGCAGTACTTC
.	TRBJ2-3	TRBV30	.	CAWSGLVGDTQYF	TGTGCCTGGAGTGGCCTTGTGGGGGATACGCAGTATTTT
TRBD2	TRBJ2-5	TRBV29-1	.	CSAGGWDPIPRPGLAGYETQYF	TGCAGCGCTGGGGGGTGGGATCCAATCCCCCGACCGGGGCTAGCGGGTTACGAGACCCAGTACTTC
TRBD1	TRBJ2-3	TRBV10-3	many	CAISGRTGGNQRDTQYF	TGTGCCATCAGTGGGCGGACAGGGGGAAACCAACGGGATACGCAGTATTTT
TRBD1	TRBJ1-2	TRBV6-1	few	CASRGTGVLIYYTF	TGTGCCAGCAGGGGGACAGGGGTTCTTATTTACTACACCTTC
.	TRBJ2-1	TRBV28	few	CAVERDNEQFF	TGTGCCGTGGAACGCGACAATGAGCAGTTCTTC
TRBD1	TRBJ2-4	TRBV20-1	.	CSARARDSGAKNIQYF	TGCAGTGCTAGAGCCCGGGACAGTGGGGCCAAAAACATTCAGTACTTC
.	TRBJ2-5	TRBV7-9	once	CASSLVPGRETQYF	TGTGCCAGCAGCTTGGTCCCCGGGAGAGAGACCCAGTACTTC
TRBD1	TRBJ2-7	TRBV6-2/TRBV6-3	few	CASRETGTGDYEQYF	TGTGCCAGCAGAGAGACCGGGACAGGGGATTACGAGCAGTACTTC
.	TRBJ2-1	TRBV30	.	CAWSDGSREQFF	TGTGCCTGGAGTGACGGCTCGCGGGAGCAGTTCTTC
TRBD2	TRBJ2-1	TRBV7-2	.	CASSPPFPSGGDNEQFF	TGTGCCAGCAGCCCCCCCTTCCCTAGCGGGGGGGACAATGAGCAGTTCTTC
.	TRBJ2-1	TRBV4-3	few	CASSQDGAGLYNEQFF	TGCGCCAGCAGCCAAGACGGCGCGGGGCTTTACAATGAGCAGTTCTTC
.	TRBJ1-1	TRBV20-1	.	CSANSEAFF	TGCAGTGCAAATTCTGAAGCTTTCTTT
.	TRBJ1-1	TRBV12-3/TRBV12-4	few	CASSPTFGGLVEAFF	TGTGCCAGCAGTCCCACCTTTGGGGGTCTCGTTGAAGCTTTCTTT
TRBD1	TRBJ1-2	TRBV28	.	CASSESRDRSYTF	TGTGCCAGCAGTGAATCAAGGGACAGATCCTACACCTTC
.	TRBJ2-3	TRBV11-2	few	CASSFRRESTDTQYF	TGTGCCAGCAGCTTTAGGAGGGAAAGCACAGATACGCAGTATTTT
.	TRBJ2-2	TRBV7-9	few	CASSLALGTANTGELFF	TGTGCCAGCAGCTTAGCGCTGGGGACCGCGAACACCGGGGAGCTGTTTTTT
.	TRBJ2-1	TRBV10-3	.	CAIGSLNEQFF	TGTGCCATCGGCTCTCTCAATGAGCAGTTCTTC
.	TRBJ2-2	TRBV11-2	many	CASSLVYTGELFF	TGTGCCAGCAGCTTAGTGTATACCGGGGAGCTGTTTTTT
TRBD2	TRBJ2-1	TRBV4-2	.	CASSQDLYLTSGTNNEQFF	TGTGCCAGCAGCCAAGATCTATACCTGACTAGCGGGACAAACAATGAGCAGTTCTTC
.	TRBJ1-3	TRBV12-3/TRBV12-4	many	CASSFRQGLDTIYF	TGTGCCAGCAGTTTTCGGCAGGGGTTAGACACCATATATTTT
TRBD1	TRBJ1-2	TRBV12-3/TRBV12-4	.	CASTSDRGYGYTF	TGTGCCAGCACCTCAGACAGGGGCTATGGCTACACCTTC
TRBD2	TRBJ2-1	TRBV3-1	few	CASSQQPGTTYNEQFF	TGTGCCAGCAGCCAACAGCCCGGGACTACATACAATGAGCAGTTCTTC
.	TRBJ2-7	TRBV7-3	.	CASSEDGTGSYEQYF	TGTGCCAGCAGCGAAGACGGAACGGGGTCCTACGAGCAGTACTTC
.	TRBJ1-1	TRBV18	.	CASSPPTGIPEAFF	TGTGCCAGCTCACCACCGACGGGAATCCCTGAAGCTTTCTTT
.	TRBJ1-5	TRBV27	few	CASSWEQNQPQHF	TGTGCCAGCAGTTGGGAACAGAATCAGCCCCAGCATTTT
TRBD1	TRBJ2-3	TRBV5-1	many	CASSSAGQVQDTQYF	TGCGCCAGCAGCTCCGCGGGACAGGTCCAAGATACGCAGTATTTT
.	TRBJ1-5	TRBV7-6	many	CASSKVGGNQPQHF	TGTGCCAGCAGCAAGGTTGGGGGCAATCAGCCCCAGCATTTT
.	TRBJ2-5	TRBV5-5	few	CASSPELVQQETQYF	TGTGCCAGCAGCCCAGAACTGGTCCAGCAAGAGACCCAGTACTTC
.	TRBJ1-5	TRBV5-5	few	CASSLAEAQPQHF	TGTGCCAGCAGCTTGGCCGAGGCTCAGCCCCAGCATTTT
.	TRBJ2-7	TRBV5-1	.	CASSLTQGVYEQYF	TGCGCCAGCAGCTTGACCCAGGGTGTCTACGAGCAGTACTTC
.	TRBJ2-5	TRBV12-3/TRBV12-4	many	CASSSDLETQYF	TGTGCCAGCAGTTCAGATTTGGAGACCCAGTACTTC
.	TRBJ2-5	TRBV29-1	.	CSDTGLQETQYF	TGCAGCGATACGGGGCTCCAAGAGACCCAGTACTTC
TRBD1	TRBJ2-2	TRBV30	few	CAWRVQGGTGELFF	TGTGCCTGGAGGGTACAGGGGGGCACCGGGGAGCTGTTTTTT
TRBD2	TRBJ2-1	TRBV6-1	few	CASGEGGRYNEQFF	TGTGCCAGCGGGGAGGGAGGGAGGTACAATGAGCAGTTCTTC